This T cell receptor beta chain was recorded in a study of liver allograft versus peripheral blood T cells (TCRdb year 2020). At the level of the whole study: The study compared the T cell receptor repertoires present in transplanted livers with the repertoires present in the peripheral blood of liver transplant recipients. Here is what the overall study found, with its caveats: T cell receptor repertoires inside liver allografts were reported to be different from the repertoires detected in peripheral blood.

Note on this clonotype: The antigen this receptor binds is unknown. No base quality values were provided; no much bigger clone lies one nucleotide off.

Reads for this sample came from an Illumina MiSeq. The raw public data were reprocessed by TCRdb itself: fastp quality trimming at Q25, MiXCR clonotype calling, in-frame beta chains only. Each CDR3 protein appears once, grouped with its most common genes and DNA. A total of approximately 12,000 distinct CDR3 sequences appear in this sample, approximately 22% of them only once. Of the sample, 1.5% to 2% falls within the top ten clones. The germline V end is reduced by 0 bases and the J end by 2 bases; junction bases left unmatched: 2. Taken from cysteine to phenylalanine, the CDR3 has 15 residues. Of the read, only the CDR3 DNA is kept; its 45 bases are in frame from base 1. Reading the germline V gene (reference sequence) gives CDR1 SEHNR and CDR2 FQNEAQ.

The clonotype comes from a human patient who had a liver transplant. Some T cells seen after a transplant may have their origin in the graft donor. The chain is assembled from TRBV7-9 and TRBJ2-7, and TRBD1 aligns with 9 junction nucleotides. The CDR3 loop reads CASSLAGQGPYEQYF. The sequenced DNA: TGTGCCAGCAGCTTAGCGGGACAGGGTCCCTACGAGCAGTACTTC.